The rows below give T cell receptor beta chains drawn from one sample of a study of shared clonotypes between healthy human individuals. Only in-frame clones appear in the TCRdb table, and some are missing; sequencing was by immunoSEQ multiplex PCR. In the table there are about 2 million clones, about 95% of which are singletons. Sequences were obtained from naive CD8+ T cells sorted from blood. All receptors derive from a man younger than 35 in good health. The CDR3 runs from the conserved cysteine through the conserved F or W. D genes are given only for firm matches. Rows may omit the clone size; those that give it use once, few, many or a size class.

J,size,V,D,CDR3,DNA
TRBJ2-7,NA,TRBV27,TRBD2,CASSLSIGSGRNYEQYF,TGTGCCAGCAGTTTAAGTATTGGTAGCGGGCGAAACTACGAGCAGTACTTC
TRBJ2-1,NA,TRBV5-1,NA,CASSLGTEYNEQFF,TGCGCCAGCAGCTTGGGGACAGAATACAATGAGCAGTTCTTC
TRBJ2-3,NA,TRBV4-3,NA,CASSQDWGEEVDTQYF,TGCGCCAGCAGCCAAGATTGGGGGGAGGAGGTAGATACGCAGTATTTT
TRBJ2-6,NA,TRBV7-2,NA,CASSLGDGLSGANVLTF,TGTGCCAGCAGCTTAGGGGACGGCCTCTCTGGGGCCAACGTCCTGACTTTC
TRBJ2-7,NA,TRBV14,NA,CASSQAGYYEQYF,TGTGCCAGCAGCCAAGCAGGGTACTACGAGCAGTACTTC
TRBJ2-5,NA,TRBV5-4,NA,CASSLGRSETQYF,TGTGCCAGCAGCTTGGGGCGGTCAGAGACCCAGTACTTC
TRBJ1-5,NA,TRBV7-8,NA,CASSLNEHRVEDQPQHF,TGTGCCAGCAGCCTTAACGAGCACAGGGTAGAGGATCAGCCCCAGCATTTT
TRBJ2-6,NA,TRBV9,NA,CASKAGQPHSGANVLTF,TGTGCCAGCAAGGCTGGACAGCCTCACTCTGGGGCCAACGTCCTGACTTTC
TRBJ2-3,NA,TRBV29-1,TRBD1,CSVEDQDRGPADTQYF,TGCAGCGTTGAAGATCAGGACAGGGGCCCGGCAGATACGCAGTATTTT
TRBJ2-7,NA,TRBV13,TRBD1,CASSLTGGVNEQYF,TGTGCCAGCAGCTTGACAGGGGGCGTCAACGAGCAGTACTTC
TRBJ2-1,NA,TRBV28,NA,CASSLWQGGNNEQFF,TGTGCCAGCAGTTTATGGCAGGGGGGTAACAATGAGCAGTTCTTC
TRBJ2-1,once,TRBV6-5,TRBD2,CASSSILANEQFF,TGTGCCAGCAGTTCTATACTAGCGAATGAGCAGTTCTTC
TRBJ2-7,NA,TRBV11-2,NA,CASSLGLAYEQYF,TGTGCCAGCAGCTTAGGCTTGGCCTACGAGCAGTACTTC
TRBJ2-7,NA,TRBV30,NA,CAWSVGELTYEQYF,TGTGCCTGGAGTGTGGGGGAGTTAACCTACGAGCAGTACTTC
TRBJ2-5,NA,TRBV9,NA,CASSVAGTNRETQYF,TGTGCCAGCAGCGTAGCAGGGACCAACCGGGAGACCCAGTACTTC
TRBJ1-2,NA,TRBV2,NA,CASLNQQSSWGYTF,TGTGCCAGCCTAAACCAACAGAGCTCATGGGGCTACACCTTC
TRBJ2-1,NA,TRBV7-9,NA,CASSRGNEQFF,TGTGCCAGCAGTCGGGGCAATGAGCAGTTCTTC
TRBJ2-5,NA,TRBV6-5,TRBD2,CASMRLAGLETQYF,TGTGCCAGTATGCGACTAGCGGGGCTGGAGACCCAGTACTTC
TRBJ1-1,NA,TRBV28,NA,CASSFYRSTEAFF,TGTGCCAGCAGTTTTTATCGTAGCACTGAAGCTTTCTTT
TRBJ2-1,NA,TRBV4-3,NA,CASSQGGQGEWDFAYNEQFF,TGCGCCAGCAGCCAAGGAGGGCAGGGGGAATGGGACTTCGCCTACAATGAGCAGTTCTTC
TRBJ2-2,few,TRBV5-4,TRBD2,CASSLGLAGGNTGELFF,TGTGCCAGCAGCTTGGGACTAGCGGGAGGGAACACCGGGGAGCTGTTTTTT
TRBJ1-1,NA,TRBV30,NA,CAWTAWGTEAFF,TGTGCCTGGACCGCTTGGGGCACTGAAGCTTTCTTT
TRBJ1-3,NA,TRBV7-9,NA,CASMGSGNTIYF,TGTGCCTCCATGGGGTCTGGAAACACCATATATTTT
TRBJ2-2,once,TRBV7-7,NA,CASRPWTSGELFF,TGTGCTAGCAGACCCTGGACGTCCGGGGAGCTGTTTTTT
TRBJ1-3,NA,TRBV28,NA,CASMYGSSGNTIYF,TGTGCCAGCATGTACGGGAGCTCTGGAAACACCATATATTTT
TRBJ1-2,NA,TRBV27,TRBD1,CASSHRGQELYGYTF,TGTGCCAGCAGCCACAGGGGGCAGGAATTGTATGGCTACACCTTC
TRBJ1-1,NA,TRBV5-4,TRBD1,CASLGPGQPGGNTEAFF,TGTGCCAGCCTCGGACCGGGACAGCCGGGCGGTAACACTGAAGCTTTCTTT
TRBJ1-1,NA,TRBV4-1,NA,CASSQVNVRKEAFF,TGCGCCAGCAGCCAAGTTAATGTTAGGAAGGAAGCTTTCTTT
TRBJ1-5,NA,TRBV19,TRBD1,CASSIGRTGLNQPQHF,TGTGCCAGTAGTATAGGGCGGACAGGGCTCAATCAGCCCCAGCATTTT
TRBJ2-3,NA,TRBV19,NA,CASSMMVGTDTQYF,TGTGCCAGTAGTATGATGGTGGGCACAGATACGCAGTATTTT
TRBJ1-5,few,TRBV7-9,NA,CASSQGLEPQHF,TGTGCCAGCAGCCAAGGGTTGGAGCCCCAGCATTTT
TRBJ2-7,once,TRBV15,TRBD1,CATHAGTGGLDEQYF,TGTGCCACCCATGCCGGGACAGGGGGTCTGGACGAGCAGTACTTC
TRBJ1-1,NA,TRBV5-4,NA,CASSGSLTNEAFF,TGTGCCAGCAGCGGAAGTCTTACGAATGAAGCTTTCTTT
TRBJ2-7,NA,TRBV5-1,NA,CASSPRRGKETYEQYF,TGCGCCAGCAGCCCGCGTCGGGGAAAGGAGACCTACGAGCAGTACTTC
TRBJ2-1,NA,TRBV4-3,NA,CASSQLLSSYNEQFF,TGCGCCAGCAGCCAGCTGCTGAGCTCCTACAATGAGCAGTTCTTC
TRBJ2-5,NA,TRBV19,TRBD1,CASSGQGAETQYF,TGTGCCAGTAGTGGGCAGGGGGCAGAGACCCAGTACTTC
TRBJ1-1,NA,TRBV21-1,NA,CASRVDFTKTEAFF,TGTGCCAGCAGAGTAGACTTCACGAAGACTGAAGCTTTCTTT
TRBJ2-1,NA,TRBV7-8,TRBD2,CASSRGLAGGPGDQFF,TGTGCCAGCAGCAGGGGACTAGCGGGAGGGCCTGGGGATCAGTTCTTC
TRBJ2-7,NA,TRBV4-3,NA,CASSQILGNSYEQYF,TGCGCCAGCAGCCAAATTTTAGGCAACTCCTACGAGCAGTACTTC
TRBJ2-6,NA,TRBV7-6,NA,CASSLAGAGANVLTF,TGTGCCAGCAGCTTAGCAGGGGCTGGGGCCAACGTCCTGACTTTC
TRBJ2-7,NA,TRBV29-1,TRBD2,CSVELAGSRYEQYF,TGCAGCGTTGAGCTAGCGGGGAGTAGATACGAGCAGTACTTC
TRBJ2-5,NA,TRBV30,NA,CACEAETQYF,TGTGCCTGTGAGGCGGAGACCCAGTACTTC
TRBJ2-5,NA,TRBV4-3,NA,CASSQDVMETQYF,TGCGCCAGCAGCCAAGATGTGATGGAGACCCAGTACTTC
TRBJ1-1,few,TRBV4-1,NA,CASSQALGSTEAFF,TGCGCCAGCAGCCAGGCGTTAGGGAGTACTGAAGCTTTCTTT
TRBJ1-5,NA,TRBV29-1,TRBD1,CSVAWGTGKDNQPQHF,TGCAGCGTTGCGTGGGGGACAGGGAAAGACAATCAGCCCCAGCATTTT
TRBJ2-2,NA,TRBV5-1,NA,CASSLAGGNGELFF,TGCGCCAGCAGCTTGGCCGGAGGAAACGGGGAGCTGTTTTTT
TRBJ2-7,NA,TRBV28,TRBD1,CASSFDSDRGASYEQYF,TGTGCCAGCAGTTTCGACTCAGACAGGGGCGCTTCCTACGAGCAGTACTTC
TRBJ2-1,NA,TRBV10-3,NA,CAISDGVDSYNEQFF,TGTGCCATCAGTGATGGGGTGGACTCCTACAATGAGCAGTTCTTC
TRBJ2-7,NA,TRBV7-6,NA,CASSLEGEALYEQYF,TGTGCCAGCAGCTTAGAAGGGGAAGCCCTCTACGAGCAGTACTTC
TRBJ2-7,NA,TRBV27,NA,CASRHGPNYEQYF,TGTGCCAGCAGGCACGGACCGAACTACGAGCAGTACTTC
TRBJ2-5,NA,TRBV19,TRBD1,CASSADREETQYF,TGTGCCAGTAGTGCCGACAGGGAAGAGACCCAGTACTTC
TRBJ2-1,NA,TRBV4-1,TRBD2,CASNPRTTSGYNEQFF,TGCGCCAGCAACCCAAGAACCACTAGCGGCTACAATGAGCAGTTCTTC
TRBJ2-1,NA,TRBV6-6,TRBD1,CASLRQGAYNEQFF,TGTGCCAGCCTACGGCAGGGGGCTTACAATGAGCAGTTCTTC
TRBJ2-7,NA,TRBV21-1,NA,CASSKGTCLRTCRCSYEQYF,TGTGCCAGCAGCAAAGGGACTTGCCTACGAACTTGCCGGTGCTCCTACGAGCAGTACTTC
TRBJ2-3,NA,TRBV30,NA,CAWSMGRVSTDTQYF,TGTGCCTGGAGTATGGGGCGGGTTAGCACAGATACGCAGTATTTT
TRBJ1-1,NA,TRBV19,TRBD1,CASSKRTGTNTEAFF,TGTGCCAGTAGTAAGCGGACAGGGACGAACACTGAAGCTTTCTTT
TRBJ2-7,NA,TRBV6-1,NA,CASSNTGLAYEQYF,TGTGCCAGCAGCAATACGGGGCTCGCCTACGAGCAGTACTTC
TRBJ2-7,NA,TRBV19,TRBD2,CASSIVSGSSPYEQYF,TGTGCCAGTAGTATAGTTAGCGGGAGTTCTCCCTACGAGCAGTACTTC
TRBJ2-3,NA,TRBV27,NA,CASSSAGGTDTQYF,TGTGCCAGCAGTTCGGCAGGGGGGACAGATACGCAGTATTTT
TRBJ2-7,NA,TRBV28,TRBD1,CASSLMQGVEEQYF,TGTGCCAGCAGTTTAATGCAGGGGGTAGAGGAGCAGTACTTC